This T cell receptor (beta chain) was profiled in a study of cytomegalovirus exposure and HLA in healthy donors. Germline V gene lookup returns CDR1 LNHDA and CDR2 SQIVND (reference sequence). The CDR3 extends over 14 amino acids. V shed 5 bases and J 1 base; nucleotides not matched to a gene: 5. Assay: immunoSEQ multiplex PCR; the TCRdb copy retains only in-frame clones and omits some. Of fewer than 70,000 clones listed, 95% are singletons. The sample taken for sequencing was PBMCs. The chain couples TRBV19 to TRBJ2-7, with 7 bases identical to TRBD1. The sequence was obtained from a woman between 18 and 29 years old in good health and CMV-seropositive. CDR3: CASSAGQVSYEQYF. The CDR3 DNA reads as TGTGCCAGTAGTGCCGGACAGGTTTCCTACGAGCAGTACTTC.